This TCR beta chain is drawn from a study of metastatic and nonmetastatic thyroid tumors. Overall study: Repertoires were compared across blood and tumor or nodule tissue from malignant and benign thyroid patients.

Not a single patient had been given any form of treatment at any point before undergoing thyroid surgery. This clone has more than one count but fewer than ten. The antigen is undetermined. Methods used by the authors: A classifier for distant metastasis in papillary thyroid cancer was constructed using CDR3 differences observed across clinicopathological groups. TCRdb re-called the PCR reads via MiXCR. The V and J calls follow TCRdb's processing rather than the paper's. The sample yields 35,000 to 45,000 clones, roughly 3.1% seen once. Whole-study findings and limits: The reported finding was significantly higher TCR beta diversity in malignant thyroid tumors relative to benign nodules, in blood and tumor.

The CDR3 has 12 residues. V was trimmed by 3 bases and J by 15 bases, leaving 15 bases between them. The chain has TRBV12-3 or TRBV12-4 and TRBJ2-1, with TRBD2 as a possible D gene (6 bases). The clonotype was recovered from a female donor with papillary thyroid cancer or a benign thyroid nodule (not recorded which). Some clones in this sample may be carry-over from other donors' samples. The sample comprised blood. Here the CDR3 reads CASSFVAGRLFF. The CDR3 coding sequence is TGTGCCAGCAGTTTTGTGGCGGGAAGGCTGTTCTTC.